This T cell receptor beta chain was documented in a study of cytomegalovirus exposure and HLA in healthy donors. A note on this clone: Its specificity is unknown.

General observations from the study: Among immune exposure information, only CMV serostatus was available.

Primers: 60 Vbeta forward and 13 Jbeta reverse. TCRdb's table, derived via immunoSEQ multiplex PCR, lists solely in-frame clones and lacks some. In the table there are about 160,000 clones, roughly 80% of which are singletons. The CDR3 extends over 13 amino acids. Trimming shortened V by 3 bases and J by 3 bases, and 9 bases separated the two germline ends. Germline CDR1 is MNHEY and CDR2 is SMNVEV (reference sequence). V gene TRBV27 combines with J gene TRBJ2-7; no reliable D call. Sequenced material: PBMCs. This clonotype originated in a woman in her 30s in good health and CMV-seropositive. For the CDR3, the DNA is TGTGCCAGCAGTTTGTCCCCCTACTACGAGCAGTACTTC. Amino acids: CASSLSPYYEQYF.